The subject of this entry is one TCR beta chain. Its binding antigen is unknown. The record has no base qualities; no much larger clone is one base away. This sample was taken from a study of beta chain features in type 1 diabetes (dated by TCRdb to the late 2010s). In terms of the full investigation: No differences in mean age, gender distribution, total cell number or subset yield were found between patients and healthy donors. In the study, recently diagnosed type 1 diabetes patients and matched healthy donors were compared on the TCRB repertoires of their sorted circulating CD4+ T cell subsets. Naive and central memory subsets were obtained from all 30 or so donors, but regulatory and stem cell-like memory subsets were isolated from only 8 patients and 8 healthy donors. Across all samples, about 110 million sorted cells were examined, and cell number per subset correlated strongly with RNA yield. Study-wide conclusions, independent of this receptor: Because cDNA rather than genomic DNA was sequenced, highly expressing activated cells could have been over-represented, although no difference in activation and CD3 levels was found between groups. Shorter templates might have been favored by PCR, but patient and control samples were amplified and corrected together, so both groups would have been affected equally by any skew. A moderate but significant shortening of TCRB CDR3 length was observed in type 1 diabetes patients in all four CD4+ subsets. Patients with type 1 diabetes made fewer insertions and deleted more nucleotides at VDJ recombination sites, implying thymic rearrangement abnormalities. Naive, central memory and regulatory TCRB repertoires appeared more similar among patients than among healthy donors. Only small numbers of individuals were included in the HLA sub-analyses, which left unresolved whether HLA type had any influence on TCRB rearrangement.

Each donor gave one peripheral blood draw, roughly 110 mL on average, collected into heparinised tubes. Naive, central memory, regulatory and stem cell-like memory CD4+ T cells were sorted on a BD FACSAria II using a panel including CD45RO, CCR7, CD25, CD127, CD95 and CD27. Purity was above 95% for every sorted population. PBMCs were separated immediately by Lymphoprep density gradient centrifugation and were stained directly, without being cultured. Samples were stained and sorted in pairs, with one healthy donor and one patient per experiment, so that batch effects were minimized. The V and J ends are trimmed by 4 bases and 7 bases, leaving 7 bases between them. The germline V gene specifies MDHEN as CDR1 and SYDVKM as CDR2. The CDR3 goes from the cysteine to the phenylalanine over 11 residues. Only the CDR3 part of the read is kept: 33 bases, read in frame from the first base. The entire amount of isolated RNA was reverse transcribed using the High Capacity cDNA Reverse Transcription Kit, so the sequenced TCRB transcripts were expressed ones. Naive, central memory and regulatory T cell samples underwent deep immunoSEQ sequencing, averaging around 3.9 million total reads per sample. Sorted cells were lysed in RLT buffer, and RNA was extracted using DNase-treated RNeasy Micro or Mini kits according to cell number. To prevent cross-contamination, every cell subset was processed on its own, while patient and healthy donor samples were processed together. The immunoSEQ multiplex PCR was used to amplify TCRB sequences from cDNA, generating 87-bp fragments that spanned the CDR3 region. Sequencing of the amplicons was done on the Illumina HiSeq platform. As for the original processing: Synthetic template baselines were used to correct PCR bias computationally, reads within Hamming distance 2 were collapsed together, and singletons that could not be merged were discarded. Reads were aligned to IMGT to assign V, D and J genes, CDR3 length, and insertions or deletions at six rearrangement sites. Within each subset, clonotype counts were normalized to sorted cell number, after which true diversity and Gini coefficients were computed with the tcR R package. The overlap coefficient, calculated on TCRB nucleotide sequences, was used to measure repertoire sharing. Out-of-frame TCRB sequences from naive cells were analyzed as a proxy for the pre-selection repertoire. What TCRdb holds here is the immuneACCESS table cut down to in-frame rearrangements. Part of the clones is not present; checked against another copy, under half of the missing clones reflect an unresolved V gene, and the others are unexplained. D and trimming come from the DNA, and the V and J calls and clone size come from that table. This sample has more than 350,000 clones in its table, and about an eighth of those were observed once. The ten largest clones capture 0.04% to 0.05% of the sample.

This sequence uses TRBV28 and TRBJ1-2, with the D gene not clear enough to name. This receptor was identified in a woman aged 18-30 years in good health. The specimen sequenced was naive CD4+ T cells from blood. Explained via the paper, the cell subset or site label denotes: true naive CD4+ T cells. In nucleotides, the sequence is TGTGCCAGCAGTTCTCCAATTGGCTACACCTTC. This sequence encodes CASSSPIGYTF.